This is a list of T cell receptor beta chains from one sample in a study of read filtering for tumor transcriptome and immune sequencing. Via MiXCR, TCRdb re-called the reads, giving one row per CDR3 protein. This sample yields tens of thousands of distinct CDR3 sequences, of which more than 20% are seen a single time; approximately 17% belongs to the top ten. Sample: a population of CD138-negative cells sorted from bone marrow. The receptor set was obtained from a donor at least 40 years old with multiple myeloma. Each CDR3 is given with its conserved first and last residue. Each record gives: D gene, J gene, V gene, CDR3 protein. A D gene is named only where the DNA matches it firmly.

D gene: .; J gene: TRBJ1-1; V gene: TRBV12-3/TRBV12-4; CDR3 protein: CASSTAENTEAFF
D gene: TRBD1; J gene: TRBJ2-4; V gene: TRBV7-8; CDR3 protein: CASSLDRAGKNIQYF
D gene: .; J gene: TRBJ1-5; V gene: TRBV7-7; CDR3 protein: CVSSLAPGQPQHF
D gene: .; J gene: TRBJ2-2; V gene: TRBV5-1; CDR3 protein: CASSMIAGHSNTGELFF
D gene: .; J gene: TRBJ2-6; V gene: TRBV12-3/TRBV12-4; CDR3 protein: CASSLGRQTSGANVLTF
D gene: TRBD2; J gene: TRBJ2-3; V gene: TRBV10-1; CDR3 protein: CASGTSEDTQYF
D gene: .; J gene: TRBJ2-1; V gene: TRBV27; CDR3 protein: CASSLDVGETYNEQFF
D gene: TRBD1; J gene: TRBJ1-1; V gene: TRBV4-1; CDR3 protein: CASSPLGGTGYTFF
D gene: .; J gene: TRBJ2-7; V gene: TRBV20-1; CDR3 protein: CSASFSRYEQYF
D gene: .; J gene: TRBJ2-3; V gene: TRBV10-3; CDR3 protein: CAIGGGASTDTQYF
D gene: .; J gene: TRBJ1-5; V gene: TRBV2; CDR3 protein: CASRAWGGVNQPQHF
D gene: .; J gene: TRBJ1-3; V gene: TRBV12-3/TRBV12-4; CDR3 protein: CASSLVGPGNTIYF
D gene: TRBD1; J gene: TRBJ2-2; V gene: TRBV5-4; CDR3 protein: CASSSRDRVTGELFF
D gene: .; J gene: TRBJ2-7; V gene: TRBV3-1; CDR3 protein: CASSRVYEQYF
D gene: .; J gene: TRBJ2-7; V gene: TRBV7-9; CDR3 protein: CASSSTGTEQYF
D gene: .; J gene: TRBJ2-2; V gene: TRBV7-9; CDR3 protein: CASSPTVSGELFF
D gene: TRBD2; J gene: TRBJ2-1; V gene: TRBV7-2; CDR3 protein: CASSPGLKNEQFF
D gene: TRBD1; J gene: TRBJ2-3; V gene: TRBV20-1; CDR3 protein: CSARDRGRLDAQYF
D gene: TRBD2; J gene: TRBJ2-3; V gene: TRBV5-1; CDR3 protein: CASSQGLAGGRTDTQYF
D gene: TRBD2; J gene: TRBJ2-4; V gene: TRBV10-3; CDR3 protein: CAISEATSGGTKNIQYF
D gene: .; J gene: TRBJ2-7; V gene: TRBV28; CDR3 protein: CASSFGTTYEQYF
D gene: .; J gene: TRBJ2-1; V gene: TRBV29-1; CDR3 protein: CSVWFGNYNEQFF
D gene: .; J gene: TRBJ2-2; V gene: TRBV29-1; CDR3 protein: CSVSPSGGTGELFF
D gene: .; J gene: TRBJ2-1; V gene: TRBV7-9; CDR3 protein: CASSLEGSLSYNEQFF
D gene: TRBD1; J gene: TRBJ1-3; V gene: TRBV7-2; CDR3 protein: CASSTRTGSPGNTIYF
D gene: .; J gene: TRBJ2-3; V gene: TRBV7-9; CDR3 protein: CASSSQQGGYTDTQYF
D gene: .; J gene: TRBJ1-4; V gene: TRBV19; CDR3 protein: CASSPTASNEKLFF
D gene: .; J gene: TRBJ2-5; V gene: TRBV4-1; CDR3 protein: CASSHSGSGAQETQYF
D gene: .; J gene: TRBJ2-7; V gene: TRBV28; CDR3 protein: CASSAHTGDYEQYF